The 27 T cell receptor beta chains listed next were all sequenced from one sample in a study of CXCR3-negative and CXCR3-positive naive CD8 T cells. Which antigens these TCRs recognize remains unknown. Each TRB cDNA library was prepared by 5' RACE (with UMI labels). TCRdb re-called the 5' RACE reads; one entry per CDR3 protein, DNA not given. The sample yields tens of thousands of distinct CDR3 sequences, of which the top ten take up about 0.62%. General study points: A higher hydrophobicity marked the TRB CDR3s of CXCR3-positive naive cells versus CXCR3-negative naive cells.

The sequencing sample was made of naive CXCR3+ CD8+ T cells from blood. Subset in this sample: CD45RO-CCR7+CD27+CD95- naive CD8+ T cells expressing CXCR3 (TNR3+). The receptors shown here come from a human donor in good health. Some clones in this sample may be carry-over from other donors' samples.

The J gene is TRBJ2-5, the V gene TRBV29-1. Germline V gene lookup returns CDR1 SQVTM and CDR2 ANQGSEA. The CDR3 loop spans 14 amino acids. CDR3 in amino acids: CSVEVENDQETQYF.

The chain couples TRBV7-8 to TRBJ2-7; TCRdb outputs TRBD1, but without DNA this stays unchecked. CDR1 is SGHVS and CDR2 is FQNEAQ in the germline V gene. The CDR3 spans 16 residues. The CDR3 reads CASSFQGTGFLSEQYF.

The J gene is TRBJ2-1, the V gene TRBV5-6; TCRdb designates TRBD2, a call that cannot be tested without DNA. CDR1 and CDR2 (germline): SGHDT, YYEEEE. The CDR3 sequence is 15 residues long. CDR3 region: CASSFSGGAHNEQFF. The full variable domain, with the rest looked up from reference TRBV5-6 and TRBJ2-1, is DAGVTQSPTHLIKTRGQQVTLRCSPKSGHDTVSWYQQALGQGPQFIFQYYEEEERQRGNFPDRFSGHQFPNYSSELNVNALLLGDSALYLCASSFSGGAHNEQFFGPGTRLTVL.

The rearrangement joins TRBV7-9 to TRBJ1-4; TCRdb designates TRBD1, a call that cannot be tested without DNA. The length of the CDR3 is 13 residues. Per germline, CDR1 SEHNR and CDR2 FQNEAQ (reference sequence). The CDR3 sequence: CASEGQGNEKLFF.

J is TRBJ1-1 and V is TRBV4-2. The CDR3 is 13 amino acids. CDR1 and CDR2 from the germline V gene are LGHNA and YNFKEQ. CDR3 amino acids: CASSQDLASPAFF.

This chain links TRBV27 with TRBJ2-1; TCRdb indicates TRBD2, and absent DNA this call remains unverified. The CDR3 sequence is 14 residues long. In germline, CDR1 is MNHEY, CDR2 SMNVEV (reference sequence). CDR3 sequence: CASSLPSGSLEQFF.

This sequence joins TRBV20-1 and TRBJ1-2. The CDR3 extends over 14 amino acids. Germline V lookup: CDR1 DFQATT, CDR2 SNEGSKA (reference sequence). The CDR3 sequence: CSARDSRADYGYTF.

This rearrangement joins TRBV11-3 to TRBJ2-7; TCRdb's D gene call, TRBD1, goes unchecked for lack of DNA. Per germline, CDR1 SGHNT and CDR2 YENEEA. The CDR3 contains 16 residues. This CDR3 is CARRSTGDDLPYEQYF. Looking up the rest from reference TRBV11-3 and TRBJ2-7 gives the full variable domain: EAGVVQSPRYKIIEKKQPVAFWCNPISGHNTLYWYLQNLGQGPELLIRYENEEAVDDSQLPKDRFSAERLKGVDSTLKIQPAELGDSAVYLCARRSTGDDLPYEQYFGPGTRLTVT.

The chain is built from TRBV6-6 and TRBJ2-7. The germline V gene encodes CDR1 MNHNY and CDR2 SVGAGI (reference sequence). CDR3 length equals 14 residues. CDR3 in amino acids: CASSYLSVGYEQYF.

V is TRBV14 and J is TRBJ1-1. Germline V gene sequence: CDR1 SGHDN, CDR2 FVKESK. The length of the CDR3 is 17 residues. The CDR3 loop reads CASSQDLGDLGVDEAFF.

The V and J genes are TRBV5-1 and TRBJ2-7; lacking DNA, the TRBD1 call made by TCRdb goes unchecked. This CDR3 spans 13 amino acids. Looked up from germline, CDR1 is SGHRS and CDR2 is YFSETQ. CDR3: CASSSGQGYEQYF.

V usage is TRBV7-9 and J usage is TRBJ2-5. Per germline, CDR1 SEHNR and CDR2 FQNEAQ (reference sequence). There are 14 residues in the CDR3. The CDR3 sequence is CASSLSQRQETQYF.

The chain employs TRBV10-1 and TRBJ2-2. Germline CDR1 reads WNHNN; CDR2 reads SYGVQD (reference sequence). The CDR3 consists of 13 residues. The CDR3 is CASSESETGELFF.

The chain employs TRBV12-3 or TRBV12-4 and TRBJ1-2. CDR3 length: 12 residues. The CDR3 region is CASRGSDYGYTF.

This rearrangement joins TRBV28 to TRBJ1-6. The CDR3 length is 14 residues. The germline CDR1 and CDR2 sequences are MDHEN and SYDVKM. The CDR3 spells CATVGGPGISPLHF.

The chain couples TRBV4-3 to TRBJ2-1; with no DNA, the TCRdb D assignment of TRBD1 cannot be verified. The CDR3 consists of 15 residues. Per the germline V gene, CDR1 is LGHNA and CDR2 is YSLEER. CDR3 loop: CASSQGDRDEDEQFF.

The rearrangement joins TRBV12-3 or TRBV12-4 to TRBJ1-1; the D gene TCRdb calls, TRBD1, cannot be checked with no DNA. The CDR3 consists of 14 residues. CDR3 in amino acids: CASTQIVGGTEAFF.

The J gene is TRBJ2-3, the V gene TRBV5-1. Per germline, CDR1 SGHRS and CDR2 YFSETQ. CDR3 length: 16 amino acids. CDR3 loop: CASSFGPLDQTDTQYF.

This sequence joins TRBV6-9 and TRBJ1-5. The CDR3 consists of 13 residues. Germline values: CDR1 MNHGY, CDR2 SVAAGI. The CDR3: CASSSVSNQPQHF.

The CDR3 sequence: CASSLESPGASNTEAFF. The chain is built from TRBV7-6 and TRBJ1-1; the D gene TCRdb calls, TRBD1, cannot be checked with no DNA. There are 17 residues in the CDR3. CDR1 is SGHVS and CDR2 is FNYEAQ in the germline V gene.

The chain links TRBV13 to TRBJ1-2; TCRdb designates TRBD1, a call that cannot be tested without DNA. The CDR3 covers 13 residues. Per the germline V gene, CDR1 is PRHDT and CDR2 is FYEKMQ (reference sequence). Here the CDR3 reads CASSSGTNYGYTF.

The CDR3 loop reads CASSNRDRSYEQYF. V gene TRBV9 combines with J gene TRBJ2-7; lacking DNA, the TRBD1 call made by TCRdb goes unchecked. The germline gives CDR1 SGDLS, CDR2 YYNGEE. The CDR3 runs 14 residues.

This sequence joins TRBV20-1 and TRBJ2-5; the TRBD1 assignment by TCRdb is unverifiable without DNA. The CDR3 covers 14 residues. Germline assignment: CDR1 DFQATT and CDR2 SNEGSKA (reference sequence). The CDR3 region is CSARPHRGQETQYF.

The V call is TRBV25-1, the J call TRBJ1-2; there is no DNA to check the TCRdb D call of TRBD1. Germline V gene data show CDR1 as MGHDK and CDR2 as SYGVNS. CDR3 length: 13 amino acids. The CDR3: CASSEYTGDGYTF.

This chain joins TRBV6-6 and TRBJ2-7; TCRdb picks TRBD1, but there is no DNA to check that call. The CDR3 covers 15 residues. Germline V gives CDR1 MNHNY, CDR2 SVGAGI (reference sequence). The CDR3 spells CASSQRQGTTYEQYF.

This chain uses TRBV19 with TRBJ2-1. The CDR3 is 13 amino acids. Germline CDR1 LNHDA, CDR2 SQIVND (reference sequence). CDR3 protein: CASSIVGYNEQFF.

The chain has TRBV6-5 and TRBJ2-3; TCRdb reports TRBD1, a call that lacks DNA to check it against. CDR1 is MNHEY, CDR2 SVGAGI, per germline. CDR3 size: 15 residues. The CDR3 loop reads CASSRDSFLTDTQYF.